A selection of T cell receptor beta chains follows, all from one sample in a study of T cell repertoires in cytomegalovirus infection. TCRdb independently ran MiXCR on the reads; one entry per CDR3 protein. The data contain about 570,000 distinct CDR3 sequences, 35% to 50% of them singletons. Antigens of these TCRs are unknown. The sequences come from cultured PBMCs, collected from culture after CMV antigen stimulation. These receptors all stem from a human donor in good health (CMV status not recorded). Some clones in this sample may be carry-over from other donors' samples. Both conserved end residues are part of each CDR3. D genes are given only for firm matches. Clone size appears in some rows only: once, few, many, or a class for an expanded clone.

CDR3 protein: CSASGRPGRYNEQFF
CDR3 DNA: TGCAGTGCTAGCGGGAGGCCAGGCCGCTACAATGAGCAGTTCTTC
clone size: NA
D gene: TRBD2
J gene: TRBJ2-1
V gene: TRBV20-1

CDR3 protein: CASRGTDTQYF
CDR3 DNA: TGTGCCAGCAGGGGGACAGATACGCAGTATTTT
clone size: many
D gene: NA
J gene: TRBJ2-3
V gene: TRBV28

CDR3 protein: CASSHIRGIDTEAFF
CDR3 DNA: TGTGCCAGCAGCCACATCCGGGGTATAGACACTGAAGCTTTCTTT
clone size: NA
D gene: NA
J gene: TRBJ1-1
V gene: TRBV6-8

CDR3 protein: CASGSRQGRWETQYF
CDR3 DNA: TGTGCTAGTGGTTCCCGTCAGGGACGGTGGGAGACCCAGTACTTC
clone size: NA
D gene: NA
J gene: TRBJ2-5
V gene: TRBV12-5

CDR3 protein: CAYTRGNLYEQYF
CDR3 DNA: TGTGCCTACACTAGAGGAAACCTTTACGAGCAGTACTTC
clone size: NA
D gene: NA
J gene: TRBJ2-7
V gene: TRBV5-4

CDR3 protein: CASRARGGYTF
CDR3 DNA: TGTGCCAGCAGAGCCAGGGGCGGCTACACCTTC
clone size: few
D gene: NA
J gene: TRBJ1-2
V gene: TRBV12-3/TRBV12-4

CDR3 protein: CASSTSRGEGGRGTEAFF
CDR3 DNA: TGTGCCAGCAGTACTTCTAGGGGGGAGGGGGGGAGAGGCACTGAAGCTTTCTTT
clone size: NA
D gene: NA
J gene: TRBJ1-1
V gene: TRBV6-6

CDR3 protein: CASSTINQETQYF
CDR3 DNA: TGTGCCAGTAGTACGATAAACCAAGAGACCCAGTACTTC
clone size: NA
D gene: NA
J gene: TRBJ2-5
V gene: TRBV19

CDR3 protein: CASSFLGTSGRARDTQYF
CDR3 DNA: TGTGCCAGCAGCTTTTTAGGGACTAGCGGGAGGGCTCGAGATACGCAGTATTTT
clone size: NA
D gene: TRBD2
J gene: TRBJ2-3
V gene: TRBV7-8

CDR3 protein: CSARDDKYEQYF
CDR3 DNA: TGCAGTGCTAGGGATGACAAGTACGAGCAGTACTTC
clone size: NA
D gene: NA
J gene: TRBJ2-7
V gene: TRBV20-1

CDR3 protein: CSARDGAGVGEQYF
CDR3 DNA: TGCAGTGCTAGAGATGGGGCGGGAGTCGGGGAGCAGTACTTC
clone size: NA
D gene: TRBD2
J gene: TRBJ2-7
V gene: TRBV20-1

CDR3 protein: CASSHTGGVETQYF
CDR3 DNA: TGTGCCAGCAGCCACACAGGGGGAGTAGAGACCCAGTACTTC
clone size: NA
D gene: TRBD1
J gene: TRBJ2-5
V gene: TRBV7-9

CDR3 protein: CAISEGDRVYGYTF
CDR3 DNA: TGTGCCATCAGTGAAGGAGACAGGGTCTATGGCTACACCTTC
clone size: NA
D gene: TRBD1
J gene: TRBJ1-2
V gene: TRBV10-3

CDR3 protein: CASSQEAYSEQFF
CDR3 DNA: TGCGCCAGCAGCCAAGAGGCCTACAGTGAGCAGTTCTTC
clone size: NA
D gene: NA
J gene: TRBJ2-1
V gene: TRBV4-1

CDR3 protein: CASSSRGQEKLFF
CDR3 DNA: TGTGCCAGCAGTTCCCGAGGTCAGGAAAAACTGTTTTTT
clone size: NA
D gene: NA
J gene: TRBJ1-4
V gene: TRBV6-1

CDR3 protein: CASSTAGGYQETQYF
CDR3 DNA: TGTGCCAGCTCCACCGCCGGAGGGTACCAAGAGACCCAGTACTTC
clone size: NA
D gene: NA
J gene: TRBJ2-5
V gene: TRBV18

CDR3 protein: CASSAYPDTQYF
CDR3 DNA: TGTGCCAGCAGCGCCTATCCAGATACGCAGTATTTT
clone size: few
D gene: NA
J gene: TRBJ2-3
V gene: TRBV7-2

CDR3 protein: CASSYSSQQETQYF
CDR3 DNA: TGTGCCAGCAGTTACTCGTCCCAGCAGGAGACCCAGTACTTC
clone size: few
D gene: NA
J gene: TRBJ2-5
V gene: TRBV6-6

CDR3 protein: CASSLPPAVAQYF
CDR3 DNA: TGTGCCAGCAGCTTACCCCCCGCCGTCGCGCAGTATTTT
clone size: NA
D gene: NA
J gene: TRBJ2-3
V gene: TRBV7-8

CDR3 protein: CASSFRTGGADTQYF
CDR3 DNA: TGTGCCAGCAGCTTCCGGACAGGGGGCGCGGATACGCAGTATTTT
clone size: few
D gene: TRBD1
J gene: TRBJ2-3
V gene: TRBV7-8

CDR3 protein: CASSLAPVTGTAFF
CDR3 DNA: TGTGCCAGCAGCTTAGCGCCGGTAACAGGAACAGCTTTCTTT
clone size: few
D gene: NA
J gene: TRBJ1-1
V gene: TRBV7-2

CDR3 protein: CASSPSGGGEQFF
CDR3 DNA: TGTGCCAGCAGTCCTAGCGGGGGGGGTGAGCAGTTCTTC
clone size: few
D gene: TRBD2
J gene: TRBJ2-1
V gene: TRBV7-8

CDR3 protein: CASSLGDNYGYTF
CDR3 DNA: TGTGCCAGCAGCTTGGGGGATAACTATGGCTACACCTTC
clone size: few
D gene: NA
J gene: TRBJ1-2
V gene: TRBV7-9

CDR3 protein: CASCYGNPVDEQYF
CDR3 DNA: TGTGCCAGCTGCTACGGGAACCCCGTCGACGAGCAGTACTTC
clone size: few
D gene: NA
J gene: TRBJ2-7
V gene: TRBV28

CDR3 protein: CASSPPDRAGANVLTF
CDR3 DNA: TGTGCCAGCTCACCACCAGACAGGGCTGGGGCCAACGTCCTGACTTTC
clone size: NA
D gene: TRBD1
J gene: TRBJ2-6
V gene: TRBV18

CDR3 protein: CASSLMREQFF
CDR3 DNA: TGTGCCAGCAGCTTAATGCGTGAGCAGTTCTTC
clone size: NA
D gene: NA
J gene: TRBJ2-1
V gene: TRBV7-6

CDR3 protein: CASRPGTGFEAFF
CDR3 DNA: TGTGCCAGCAGGCCTGGGACAGGCTTTGAAGCTTTCTTT
clone size: NA
D gene: TRBD1
J gene: TRBJ1-1
V gene: TRBV27

CDR3 protein: CASSDTGPFYEQYF
CDR3 DNA: TGTGCCAGCAGTGACACAGGGCCATTCTACGAGCAGTACTTC
clone size: few
D gene: NA
J gene: TRBJ2-7
V gene: TRBV6-1

CDR3 protein: CASARGTGSAMEQFF
CDR3 DNA: TGTGCCAGCGCACGAGGGACCGGGTCGGCTATGGAGCAGTTCTTC
clone size: NA
D gene: NA
J gene: TRBJ2-1
V gene: TRBV7-2

CDR3 protein: CASSWDREDEKLFF
CDR3 DNA: TGTGCCAGCAGCTGGGACAGGGAGGATGAAAAACTGTTTTTT
clone size: NA
D gene: TRBD1
J gene: TRBJ1-4
V gene: TRBV7-2

CDR3 protein: CASSQSRGPTGELFF
CDR3 DNA: TGTGCCAGCAGCCAGTCTCGGGGGCCCACCGGGGAGCTGTTTTTT
clone size: NA
D gene: NA
J gene: TRBJ2-2
V gene: TRBV7-2

CDR3 protein: CASSPSGTGNTEAFF
CDR3 DNA: TGCGCCAGCAGCCCATCCGGGACAGGGAACACTGAAGCTTTCTTT
clone size: NA
D gene: TRBD1
J gene: TRBJ1-1
V gene: TRBV4-1

CDR3 protein: CASSLDPGGLADTQYF
CDR3 DNA: TGTGCCAGCAGCTTAGATCCGGGAGGTTTGGCAGATACGCAGTATTTT
clone size: NA
D gene: TRBD2
J gene: TRBJ2-3
V gene: TRBV7-8

CDR3 protein: CASTSGVSYNEQFF
CDR3 DNA: TGTGCCAGCACCTCGGGGGTATCCTACAATGAGCAGTTCTTC
clone size: large
D gene: NA
J gene: TRBJ2-1
V gene: TRBV2

CDR3 protein: CASSYRITGGADEQYF
CDR3 DNA: TGTGCCAGCAGTTACCGAATTACAGGGGGCGCTGACGAGCAGTACTTC
clone size: NA
D gene: TRBD1
J gene: TRBJ2-7
V gene: TRBV6-6

CDR3 protein: CASSLRLAAPHEQFF
CDR3 DNA: TGTGCCAGCAGCTTGCGGCTAGCGGCCCCCCATGAGCAGTTCTTC
clone size: NA
D gene: TRBD2
J gene: TRBJ2-1
V gene: TRBV5-5

CDR3 protein: CASSPDQLDTQYF
CDR3 DNA: TGTGCCAGCAGCCCGGACCAGCTAGATACGCAGTATTTT
clone size: few
D gene: NA
J gene: TRBJ2-3
V gene: TRBV9

CDR3 protein: CASTSGLAGYYEQYF
CDR3 DNA: TGTGCCAGCACCTCCGGACTAGCGGGGTACTACGAGCAGTACTTC
clone size: few
D gene: TRBD2
J gene: TRBJ2-7
V gene: TRBV7-9

CDR3 protein: CASSLTGGEGKNIQYF
CDR3 DNA: TGTGCCAGCAGTTTGACGGGAGGGGAGGGCAAAAACATTCAGTACTTC
clone size: NA
D gene: TRBD2
J gene: TRBJ2-4
V gene: TRBV27

CDR3 protein: CASIHAQNTEAFF
CDR3 DNA: TGTGCCAGCATCCACGCACAGAACACTGAAGCTTTCTTT
clone size: NA
D gene: NA
J gene: TRBJ1-1
V gene: TRBV6-6